Detailed here is one T cell receptor (beta chain). This clone was picked up one time. Its antigen remains undetermined. The record has no base qualities; no much larger clone is one base away. The data derive from a study of shared clonotypes between healthy human individuals (dated by TCRdb to about 2020). With respect to the entire study: A couple of women and a few men aged 18 to 49 years were included in the cohort. For each donor, CD4 naive and CD4 memory were each given three plates, CD8 naive was given two plates, and CD8 memory was given one plate. The study deeply sequenced blood TCR repertoires of five healthy adults to estimate repertoire size and the extent of clonotype sharing between individuals. Libraries were prepared and TCR repertoires were sequenced by different laboratories using diverse techniques, in order to increase sequencing depth and limit assay-specific biases. Leukapheresis yielded between about 0.9 and 10 billion PBMCs per donor. Overall study results and their limits: Because the study included a small number of donors, the genetic and exposure-history diversity represented was limited. Compared with non-shared clonotypes, clonotypes shared by all four sorted-subset donors had higher generation probabilities. Rarefaction of sorted-subset datasets indicated incomplete sequencing despite the large sequencing depth. Pairwise subsampling indicated that sequencing depth was expected to affect the degree of clonotype sharing among donors. Naive subsets generally had larger estimated clonotype richness than memory subsets. Sharing across several donors was observed for approximately 4.6% of naive CD4, over 3% of naive CD8, about 2.3% of memory CD4, and roughly 0.4% of memory CD8 clonotypes. Sampling was restricted to blood, and TCR repertoires in tissues likely differ from the TCR repertoires found in blood.

TCR CDR3 regions were amplified from genomic DNA by multiplex PCR using the deep immunoSEQ assay. Genomic DNA extracted from each cell subset was distributed evenly over all wells of several immunoSEQ 96-well plates, and each plate served as one replicate. For sorted subsets, roughly 200 ng of genomic DNA, equivalent to 25,000 to 35,000 T cell genomes, went into each replicate PCR. Purified libraries were quantified with a Qubit 3.0 fluorometer, sized on a Bioanalyzer 2100, and re-quantified with the KAPA Library Quantification kit. Every immunoSEQ 96-well plate was sequenced on a dedicated single-read 150-cycle Illumina NextSeq 550 flow cell. The authors processed their data as follows. Because the immunoSEQ output included only junctional sequences and no quality scores, the filtering could not be the same as the filtering used for full-length reads. Sequences were annotated with PyIR, a Python wrapper for IgBLAST v1.9, and V/J genes and CDR3 were assigned using IMGT germline references. Reads were filtered out if the reads had weak V/J assignments (E-value above 1e-6), no CDR3, stop codons, out-of-frame junctions, or ambiguous translated residues. V3J clonotypes were defined as sequences sharing the same inferred V gene, J gene, and CDR3 amino acid sequence. The percentage overlap between two repertoires was calculated by dividing the number of shared unique clonotypes by the size of the smaller repertoire. Three approaches were used to assess repertoire richness: RTK rarefaction, the Chao1 estimator, and Recon v2.1 estimates of unobserved clonotypes. Generation probabilities were computed with OLGA for all TCRbeta clonotypes obtained by the gDNA method from four donors. TCRdb carries this immuneACCESS record with in-frame sequences only. Its versions omit some clonotypes, under half of them owing to an unresolved V gene in the studies checked, with the rest unexplained. V, J and clone size reflect that table, while D and trimming were determined from the DNA. The sample table records 2 million or so clones; roughly 94% of these occur just once. The ten largest account for roughly 0.13% of the sample.

Sequences GTSNPN (CDR1) and SVGIG (CDR2) are obtained from the germline V gene (reference sequence). The CDR3 measures 13 amino acids from cysteine to phenylalanine. The only DNA kept is the CDR3, 39 bases in frame from the first base. V is reduced by 5 bases and J by 2 bases, leaving a spacing of 13 bases between them. Healthy HIV-negative adults with no recently reported acute infections or vaccinations were included as donors. All donors were Caucasian adults living in Nashville, Tennessee, USA. CD4+ T cells were enriched by magnetic negative selection; naive cells were then positively selected on CD45RA, and the negative fraction formed the memory subset. Blood was obtained by leukapheresis, after which PBMCs were separated by Ficoll-Histopaque density gradient centrifugation and cryopreserved in liquid nitrogen vapor phase. Analytical flow cytometry was used to check the purity and quantity of every magnetically sorted T cell population. Genomic DNA was isolated from every sorted fraction and measured by UV absorbance on a Nanodrop 2000c.

This sequence was found in a man aged 18-30 years in good health. The rearranged segments are TRBV30 and TRBJ2-7, with no D gene named confidently. Sequencing was done on a sample of naive CD4+ T cells sorted from blood. Interpreted using the paper, the cell subset or site label stands for: CD45RA+ positively selected. The DNA is TGTGCCTGGCGGCGCGGAGCCACCTACGAGCAGTACTTC. It is translated as CAWRRGATYEQYF. Supplemented by the reference TRBV30 and TRBJ2-7 proteins around the CDR3, the complete variable domain is SQTIHQWPATLVQPVGSPLSLECTVEGTSNPNLYWYRQAAGRGLQLLFYSVGIGQISSEVPQNLSASRPQDRQFILSSKKLLLSDSGFYLCAWRRGATYEQYFGPGTRLTVT.